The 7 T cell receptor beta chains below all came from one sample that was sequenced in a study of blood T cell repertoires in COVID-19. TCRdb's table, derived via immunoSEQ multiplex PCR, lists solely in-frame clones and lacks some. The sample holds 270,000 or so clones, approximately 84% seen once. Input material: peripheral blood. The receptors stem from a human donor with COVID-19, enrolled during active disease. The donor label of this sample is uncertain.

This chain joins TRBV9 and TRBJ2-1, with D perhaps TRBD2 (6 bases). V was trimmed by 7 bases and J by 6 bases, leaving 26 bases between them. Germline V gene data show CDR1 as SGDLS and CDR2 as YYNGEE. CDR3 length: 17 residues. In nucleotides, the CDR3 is TGTGCCAGCCGCCCCCTCCCCCGGGAGTGGTTGGGCAATGAGCAGTTCTTC. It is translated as CASRPLPREWLGNEQFF.

The CDR3 region is CASSEGLAGGISTDTQYF. CDR3 sequence (DNA): TGCGCCAGCAGCGAAGGACTAGCGGGAGGAATTAGCACAGATACGCAGTATTTT. The V and J genes are TRBV5-1 and TRBJ2-3, with 14 nucleotides matching TRBD2. Germline lookup yields CDR1 SGHRS and CDR2 YFSETQ. With V trimmed by 4 bases and J by 0 bases, 7 bases remained unmatched. This CDR3 comprises 18 residues.

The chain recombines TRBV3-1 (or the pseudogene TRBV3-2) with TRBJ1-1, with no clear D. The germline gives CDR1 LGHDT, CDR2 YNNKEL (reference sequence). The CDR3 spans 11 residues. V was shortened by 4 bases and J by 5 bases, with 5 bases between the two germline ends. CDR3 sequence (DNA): TGTGCCAGCAGCCGGAGAACTGAAGCTTTCTTT. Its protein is CASSRRTEAFF.

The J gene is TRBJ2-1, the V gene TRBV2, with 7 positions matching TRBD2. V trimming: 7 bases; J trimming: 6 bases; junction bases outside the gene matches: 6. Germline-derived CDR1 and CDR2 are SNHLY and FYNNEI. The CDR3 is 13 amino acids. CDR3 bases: TGTGCCAGCAACCAGGGACTAACCAATGAGCAGTTCTTC. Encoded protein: CASNQGLTNEQFF.

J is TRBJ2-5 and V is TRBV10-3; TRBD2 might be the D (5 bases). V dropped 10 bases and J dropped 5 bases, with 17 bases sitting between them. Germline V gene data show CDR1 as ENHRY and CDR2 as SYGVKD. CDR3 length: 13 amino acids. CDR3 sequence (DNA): TGTGCCACCGGATCGGGGTATAGGGAGACCCAGTACTTC. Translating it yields CATGSGYRETQYF.

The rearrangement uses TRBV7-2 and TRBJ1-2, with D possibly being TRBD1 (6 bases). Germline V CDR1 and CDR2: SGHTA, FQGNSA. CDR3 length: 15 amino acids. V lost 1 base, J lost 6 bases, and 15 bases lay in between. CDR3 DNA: TGTGCCAGCAGCTTAGTTACAGGGAAGAGTGATGGCTACACCTTC. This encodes CASSLVTGKSDGYTF. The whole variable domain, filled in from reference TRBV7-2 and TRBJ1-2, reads GAGVSQSPSNKVTEKGKDVELRCDPISGHTALYWYRQSLGQGLEFLIYFQGNSAPDKSGLPSDRFSAERTGGSVSTLTIQRTQQEDSAVYLCASSLVTGKSDGYTFGSGTRLTVV.

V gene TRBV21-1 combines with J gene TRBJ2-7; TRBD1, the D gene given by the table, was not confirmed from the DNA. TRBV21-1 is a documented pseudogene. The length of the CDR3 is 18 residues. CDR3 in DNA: TGTGCCAGCACCCGAAGGGACAGGAAAGGGGCCCTAGGTGACGAGCAGTACTTC. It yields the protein CASTRRDRKGALGDEQYF.